The clone carrying this T cell receptor (beta chain) came up a few times. The antigen is unknown. These data come from a study of response to subunit inactivated influenza vaccine. Study-wide results and caveats: It was the authors' suggestion that each seasonal influenza vaccination recruits few new T cells.

One entry per CDR3 protein results from TCRdb running MiXCR on the RT-PCR reads. This sample has just over 300,000 distinct CDR3 sequences, with 21% found just once. V was shortened by 4 bases and J by 2 bases, with 15 bases between the two germline ends. The germline V gene has CDR1 DFQATT and CDR2 SNEGSKA (reference sequence). CDR3 size: 14 residues. V gene TRBV20-1 combines with J gene TRBJ2-7, with D possibly being TRBD2 (6 bases). The TCR originated in a man aged 50-75 years who received an inactivated influenza vaccine. Sequenced material: PBMCs from blood, taken less than 22 months after vaccination. The CDR3 DNA sequence: TGCAGTGCTACCCGGGTAGGAGGGACCTACGAGCAGTACTTC. This gives the protein CSATRVGGTYEQYF.